Each of the 21 T cell receptor beta chains below was sequenced from the same sample in a study of cytomegalovirus exposure and HLA in healthy donors. The PCR had 60 Vbeta and 13 Jbeta primers. Sequencing was performed with immunoSEQ multiplex PCR; in TCRdb, only in-frame clones are kept and a portion is missing. The sample contains roughly 150,000 clones, approximately 80% of which appear only once. The sample was PBMCs. Receptors were obtained from a woman between 40 and 55 years old in good health and CMV-seropositive.

The gene calls are TRBV18 and TRBJ1-6; D uncertain. This CDR3 is 16 amino acids long. In germline, CDR1 is KGHSH, CDR2 LQKENI. The V gene lost 3 bases and the J gene lost 0 bases, with 9 bases spanning the gap. CDR3 loop: CASSPGGASYNSPLHF. The CDR3 coding sequence is TGTGCCAGCTCACCGGGAGGAGCCTCCTATAATTCACCCCTCCACTTT.

This clone was observed once. This chain uses TRBV5-1 with TRBJ2-1, with D unclear. CDR1 and CDR2 (germline): SGHRS, YFSETQ. The CDR3 is 13 amino acids. Trimming took 6 bases from V and 8 from J, leaving 15 bases between them. CDR3 amino acids: CASNHFGSDEQFF. In nucleotides, the CDR3 is TGCGCCAGCAACCACTTCGGGTCGGATGAGCAGTTCTTC.

This chain connects TRBV28 to TRBJ2-5; 9 positions match TRBD1. Germline CDR1 reads MDHEN; CDR2 reads SYDVKM. V lost 5 bases, J lost 5 bases, and 6 bases stayed unmatched. CDR3 length: 14 residues. CDR3 amino acids: CASSGTGGTETQYF. The CDR3 DNA follows: TGTGCCAGCAGTGGAACAGGGGGCACGGAGACCCAGTACTTC.

The chain joins TRBV6-5 to TRBJ1-2, with TRBD1 matching over 8 bases. Germline loops: CDR1 MNHEY, CDR2 SVGAGI. V was clipped by 7 bases and J by 4 bases; unmatched bases: 8. The CDR3 has 14 residues. CDR3 DNA sequence: TGTGCCAGCATCGCAGGGGGCGGGGGCTATGGCTACACCTTC. Translating it yields CASIAGGGGYGYTF.

For the CDR3, the DNA is TGTGCCTGGAGTTTAGGGGGGGGATATAATTCACCCCTCCACTTT. Translated: CAWSLGGGYNSPLHF. This chain joins TRBV30 and TRBJ1-6, with D maybe TRBD1 (6 bases). Germline CDR1 reads GTSNPN; CDR2 reads SVGIG (reference sequence). The CDR3 has 15 amino acids. Between the trimmed V and J ends, which lost 2 bases and 4 bases, there was a span of 12 bases.

The chain is built from TRBV7-2 and TRBJ2-5; the match to TRBD2 covers 7 bases. V was pared by 0 bases and J by 4 bases, with 2 bases of the junction left unmatched. Germline CDR1 SGHTA, CDR2 FQGNSA. This CDR3 region has 14 residues. The CDR3: CASSLAGGGETQYF. CDR3 nucleotides: TGTGCCAGCAGCTTAGCGGGGGGGGGAGAGACCCAGTACTTC.

V gene TRBV7-6 combines with J gene TRBJ1-6; 7 bases match TRBD1. Looked up from germline, CDR1 is SGHVS and CDR2 is FNYEAQ. After removal of 7 bases from V and 5 bases from J, the junction contained 11 bases not matched to a gene. The CDR3 is 16 amino acids. The CDR3 bases are TGTGCCAGCAACCTGAAACTGGGACAGCATAATTCACCCCTCCACTTT. Protein product: CASNLKLGQHNSPLHF.

This chain connects TRBV5-6 to TRBJ2-3, with a tentative D call TRBD2 (6 bases). V was pared by 2 bases and J by 3 bases, with 16 bases between. The CDR3 loop spans 16 amino acids. The germline V gene encodes CDR1 SGHDT and CDR2 YYEEEE. CDR3 coding DNA: TGTGCCAGCAGCTTATACAGCGGGCCACCGACAGATACGCAGTATTTT. Its protein product is CASSLYSGPPTDTQYF.

The chain couples TRBV11-3 to TRBJ2-7; D remains unclear. The V and J ends lost 5 bases and 4 bases respectively, with 9 bases between them. Germline V CDR1 and CDR2: SGHNT, YENEEA. This CDR3 is 12 amino acids long. The CDR3 sequence: CASSLNSYEQYF. CDR3 bases: TGTGCCAGCAGCCTAAACAGTTACGAGCAGTACTTC.

The chain links TRBV5-4 to TRBJ1-3, with D tentatively TRBD1 (5 bases). Trimming cost V 3 bases and J 4 bases, with 20 bases left between them. The CDR3 spans 17 residues. Germline V gene data show CDR1 as SGHNT and CDR2 as YYREEE (reference sequence). CDR3 nucleotides: TGTGCCAGCAGCTCTGATGTTACAGGCCGCTCCGGAAACACCATATATTTT. Encoded protein: CASSSDVTGRSGNTIYF.

As DNA, the CDR3 is TGTGCCAGCAGTTTTCAGGGGGCGGATGGCTACACCTTC. Translation: CASSFQGADGYTF. V gene TRBV27 combines with J gene TRBJ1-2, with 8 bases identical to TRBD1. With 3 bases clipped from V and 6 bases from J, the junction kept 3 bases outside the gene matches. CDR3 length: 13 amino acids. Germline CDR1 and CDR2: MNHEY and SMNVEV (reference sequence).

The rearrangement links TRBV6-1 to TRBJ1-6; D possibly corresponds to TRBD1 (6 bases). In germline, CDR1 is MNHNS, CDR2 SASEGT. V was shortened by 4 bases and J by 7 bases, with 11 bases between the two germline ends. The CDR3 has 14 amino acids. CDR3 protein: CASSGWTENSPLHF. The CDR3 DNA sequence: TGTGCCAGCAGTGGGTGGACAGAAAATTCACCCCTCCACTTT.

The chain joins TRBV4-3 to TRBJ2-2; TRBD2 agrees at 10 bases. J gave up 2 bases and V 0 bases, and 9 bases lay outside the gene matches. The length of the CDR3 is 19 residues. The V gene's germline CDR1 is LGHNA and CDR2 YSLEER. The CDR3 DNA reads TGCGCCAGCAGCCAAGATCGGACTAGCGGACATTTTAACACCGGGGAGCTGTTTTTT. This codes for CASSQDRTSGHFNTGELFF.

This clone appeared a few times. J is TRBJ1-1 and V is TRBV5-1, with TRBD1 matching over 9 bases. Germline CDR1 reads SGHRS; CDR2 reads YFSETQ. Losses at the gene ends were 0 bases for V and 5 bases for J; bases not matched to a gene: 2. The CDR3 loop spans 14 amino acids. The CDR3 DNA reads TGCGCCAGCAGCTTGGACAGGGGGCAGACTGAAGCTTTCTTT. This codes for CASSLDRGQTEAFF.

The chain joins TRBV7-9 to TRBJ1-2; D gene unclear. The CDR3 length is 15 residues. V dropped 1 base and J dropped 3 bases, with 12 bases sitting between them. Looked up from germline, CDR1 is SEHNR and CDR2 is FQNEAQ (reference sequence). CDR3 amino acids: CASSLGFREDYGYTF. CDR3 coding DNA: TGTGCCAGCAGCTTAGGATTTAGGGAGGACTATGGCTACACCTTC.

The rearrangement joins TRBV19 to TRBJ2-7; D gene unclear. This CDR3 spans 15 amino acids. The V gene's germline CDR1 is LNHDA and CDR2 SQIVND (reference sequence). The ends were cut back, 8 bases at V and 1 base at J, with 18 bases in the middle. The CDR3, as DNA: TGTGCCAGTTCTTCCCGGAGAGAGGCGTCCTACGAGCAGTACTTC. It is translated as CASSSRREASYEQYF.

This clone was picked up one time. The chain employs TRBV9 and TRBJ2-7; D is uncertain. V lost 4 bases to trimming and J lost 2 bases, with 16 bases between them. This CDR3 contains 15 residues. Germline V gene sequence: CDR1 SGDLS, CDR2 YYNGEE. CDR3 nucleotide sequence: TGTGCCAGCAGCCCCCGGGTTTCACGAACCTACGAGCAGTACTTC. This sequence encodes CASSPRVSRTYEQYF. Combining the CDR3 with reference TRBV9 and TRBJ2-7 gives the whole variable domain DSGVTQTPKHLITATGQRVTLRCSPRSGDLSVYWYQQSLDQGLQFLIQYYNGEERAKGNILERFSAQQFPDLHSELNLSSLELGDSALYFCASSPRVSRTYEQYFGPGTRLTVT.

V usage is TRBV4-1 and J usage is TRBJ1-2, with 7 bases aligning to TRBD1. Germline assignment: CDR1 MGHRA and CDR2 YSYEKL. The V and J ends lost 4 bases and 6 bases, in that order; junction bases with no gene match: 8. This CDR3 spans 14 amino acids. The CDR3 spells CASSLTTGDNGYTF. The DNA of the CDR3 is TGCGCCAGCAGCCTAACTACAGGGGACAATGGCTACACCTTC.

The chain uses TRBV5-4 and TRBJ2-1; D is ambiguous. Between the trimmed V and J ends, which lost 2 bases and 4 bases, there was a span of 13 bases. The CDR3 has 15 residues. Germline V lookup: CDR1 SGHNT, CDR2 YYREEE (reference sequence). In nucleotides, the CDR3 is TGTGCCAGCAGCTTCGACTCTTTTGGGTACAATGAGCAGTTCTTC. It is translated as CASSFDSFGYNEQFF.

The chain couples TRBV6-6 to TRBJ1-1, with a weak D call TRBD1 (5 bases). Germline values: CDR1 MNHNY, CDR2 SVGAGI (reference sequence). CDR3 length: 16 amino acids. V was cut by 0 bases and J by 3 bases, with 14 bases left in between. CDR3 in DNA: TGTGCCAGCAGTTACTCGAGCCGCGGGGGATACACTGAAGCTTTCTTT. It specifies CASSYSSRGGYTEAFF.

DNA of the CDR3: TGTGCCAGCAGCCTAAATTTCGCTGAGACCCAGTACTTC. Translation gives CASSLNFAETQYF. The chain has TRBV7-2 and TRBJ2-5; D is uncertain. This CDR3 is built from 13 residues. The V gene lost 5 bases and the J gene lost 5 bases, with 12 bases spanning the gap. Germline loops: CDR1 SGHTA, CDR2 FQGNSA. The full variable domain, in which reference TRBV7-2 and TRBJ2-5 provide the parts outside the CDR3, is GAGVSQSPSNKVTEKGKDVELRCDPISGHTALYWYRQSLGQGLEFLIYFQGNSAPDKSGLPSDRFSAERTGGSVSTLTIQRTQQEDSAVYLCASSLNFAETQYFGPGTRLLVL.